The clone carrying this T cell receptor (beta chain) turned up a few times. These data belong to a study of blood T cell repertoires in COVID-19. Only in-frame clones appear in the TCRdb table, and some are missing; sequencing was by immunoSEQ multiplex PCR. Of 100,000 to 150,000 clones listed, roughly 72% are singletons. In germline, CDR1 is SEHNR, CDR2 FQNEAQ (reference sequence). The CDR3 consists of 14 residues. V dropped 4 bases and J dropped 8 bases, with 14 bases sitting between them. Input material: peripheral blood. The clonotype comes from a man in his 60s with acute or convalescent COVID-19. The gene calls are TRBV7-9 and TRBJ1-4; D gene ambiguous. The DNA of the CDR3 is TGTGCCAGCAGCTCGACTTTCTCCGGGGAAAAACTGTTTTTT. This encodes CASSSTFSGEKLFF.